This T cell receptor beta chain was identified during a study of T-cell memory formation after mild COVID-19. Trimming cost V 7 bases and J 0 bases; bases outside gene matches: 9. CDR1 and CDR2 (germline): SQVTM, ANQGSEA. The CDR3 has 14 residues. TCRdb reprocessed the 5' RACE reads with MiXCR, giving one entry per CDR3 protein. The data contain around 400,000 distinct CDR3 sequences, 20% to 25% of them singletons. This rearrangement joins TRBV29-1 to TRBJ2-7; 7 nucleotides match TRBD1. Sequencing used PBMCs or a T cell subset sorted from them (not recorded which). The receptor was derived from an adult woman who had mild COVID-19 (a few samples of this study predate the infection). Cell type and time point are not known. This CDR3 reads CSAKTGPSSYEQYF. The CDR3, as DNA: TGCAGCGCTAAGACAGGGCCAAGCTCCTACGAGCAGTACTTC.